The present T cell receptor beta chain was sequenced within a study of blood T cell repertoires in COVID-19 (dated by TCRdb to the early 2020s). Background on the whole study: Collaborator samples came from the United States, Italy and Spain and covered acute and convalescent phases of COVID-19. Deeply sampled blood TCRbeta repertoires from subjects exposed to, actively infected with, or recovered from COVID-19 were included in the dataset. The repertoires were released in a freely available public database intended as a resource for research on the immune response to SARS-CoV-2. The prospective study material was composed of cDNA or gDNA derived from T cells, B-cell-depleted T cells, or PBMCs. Where HLA class I and class II types were available, the types were taken from metadata supplied by the sample provider, not from assay-based typing. Sample metadata almost always included a de-identified subject ID, COVID-19 status, age in years and sex. The samples were drawn from the first 160 participants of the ongoing ImmuneRACE study and from 1,254 subjects provided by 6 global collaborators. The investigation overall reported the following: How much clinical and demographic metadata was included differed by source and by participant, and the metadata was provided uncurated.

Note on this clone: Its antigen is not yet known. There are no base qualities to consult, and no much larger clone falls within one base.

TCRbeta CDR3 regions were amplified from genomic DNA by means of the immunoSEQ Assay, a bias-controlled multiplex PCR. Per the source publication's procedure: The number of nucleated cells in each sample was estimated from the amplification of reference gene primers within the assay. To quantify the absolute abundance of each unique TCRbeta CDR3 rearrangement, sequence reads were collapsed and filtered. For each sample, productive Simpson clonality was calculated as the square root of Simpson's diversity index over productive rearrangements. The table comes from immuneACCESS by way of TCRdb, which keeps in-frame sequences with V and J called. Part of the clones is missing from these tables; in studies checked, under half for an unresolved V gene and the rest for unknown reasons. V and J calls and clone size follow that table, whereas D and trimming were derived from the DNA. The sample contains hundreds of thousands of clones, roughly 86% of them found a single time. The ten largest clones capture less than 2.5% of the sample.

A second Seattle source provided samples from volunteer blood donors who had recovered from COVID-19. Each collaborating institution followed its own protocols to collect whole blood in K2EDTA tubes. For TCRbeta analysis, collaborators shipped samples as frozen whole blood, isolated PBMCs, or DNA extracted from either of those sample types. Including cysteine and phenylalanine, the CDR3 has 15 amino acids. Of the read, only the CDR3 DNA is kept; its 45 bases are in frame from base 1. Relative to germline, V is 2 bases shorter and J is 4 bases shorter, with 13 bases between their ends. From a lookup of the germline V gene, CDR1 and CDR2 are SGHTA and FQGNSA.

The sequence is built from TRBV7-2 and TRBJ2-3; a tentative D call is TRBD1 (5 bases match). Sequenced sample: peripheral blood. This clonotype originated in a woman in her twenties or thirties who had recovered from COVID-19. The nucleotides read TGTGCCAGCAGCTTACAGCCAGGGTATGCAGATACGCAGTATTTT. The encoded protein is CASSLQPGYADTQYF.